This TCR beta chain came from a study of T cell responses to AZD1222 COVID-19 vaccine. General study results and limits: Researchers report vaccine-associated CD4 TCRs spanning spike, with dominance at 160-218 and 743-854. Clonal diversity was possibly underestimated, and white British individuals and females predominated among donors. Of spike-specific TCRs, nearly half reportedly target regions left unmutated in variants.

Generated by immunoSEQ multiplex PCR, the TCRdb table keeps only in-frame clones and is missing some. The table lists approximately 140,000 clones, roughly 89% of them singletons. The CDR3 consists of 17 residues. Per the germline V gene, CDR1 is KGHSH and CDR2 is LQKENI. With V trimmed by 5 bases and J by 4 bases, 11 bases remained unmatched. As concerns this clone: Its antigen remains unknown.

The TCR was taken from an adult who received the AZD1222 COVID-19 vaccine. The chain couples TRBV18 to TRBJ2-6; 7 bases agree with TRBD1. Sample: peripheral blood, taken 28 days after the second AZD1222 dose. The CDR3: CASSSISQGTGANVLTF. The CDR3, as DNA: TGTGCCAGCTCATCAATATCACAGGGGACCGGGGCCAACGTCCTGACTTTC.